This T cell receptor beta chain was captured by sequencing in a study of T cell repertoires in cytomegalovirus infection. Study background: It was the public TCR beta signatures that indicated both CMV infection and matching HLA type.

This clonotype appeared many times. As yet, its antigen is unknown. Trimming left V 4 bases short and J 3 bases short, with 17 bases between. The CDR3 extends over 16 amino acids. Germline lookup yields CDR1 SEHNR and CDR2 FQNEAQ (reference sequence). Whole-study findings and limits: Within the response measured ex vivo, HLA-C-restricted CMV-specific TCR beta clonotypes were dominant. Carriers of CMV plus the relevant HLA were identified by cumulative public TCR beta family frequency.

TCRdb re-analysed the reads in MiXCR, keeping a single row per CDR3 protein. Of roughly 110,000 distinct CDR3 sequences listed, around a tenth are singletons. This clonotype was obtained from a human donor in good health (CMV status not recorded). Some clones in this sample may be carry-over from other donors' samples. The material sequenced was PBMCs, sequenced either directly or after in vitro stimulation (not recorded which). The chain employs TRBV7-9 and TRBJ2-3; D may match TRBD1 or TRBD2 (5 bases each). The CDR3 sequence is CASSYGPRDLTDTQYF. In DNA, the CDR3 is TGTGCCAGCAGCTACGGTCCCCGGGACCTGACAGATACGCAGTATTTT. Supplemented by reference TRBV7-9 and TRBJ2-3, the full variable domain reads DTGVSQNPRHKITKRGQNVTFRCDPISEHNRLYWYRQTLGQGPEFLTYFQNEAQLEKSRLLSDRFSAERPKGSFSTLEIQRTEQGDSAMYLCASSYGPRDLTDTQYFGPGTRLTVL.